This T cell receptor beta chain was sequenced during a study of T cells in Graves' hyperthyroidism and ophthalmopathy. Study-level information: Specimen type is peripheral blood, collected at initial diagnosis prior to any treatment.

As regards this clonotype: Antigen: not known. Just one base apart from a much larger clone, this may be a read error.

Study-wide results and caveats: Ophthalmopathy, which appeared later, was predicted by the model a median approximately 6 months before onset. Blood samples included most of the expanded thyroid clonotypes exceeding 0.001.

CDR1 is MNHEY, CDR2 SVGAGI, per germline. The V end was cut by 4 bases, the J end by 3 bases, with 12 bases between. CDR3 size: 14 residues. The TCR beta CDR3 regions underwent amplification using RNA transcripts as the source. When the TCR CDR3 underwent first-round RT-PCR, the HTBI primer set was used. Each CDR3 protein gets one entry after TCRdb re-called the multiplex PCR reads with MiXCR. The top ten clones hold 15% to 20% of a sample with about 530,000 distinct CDR3 sequences, roughly a sixth of them seen once. The source of this sequence is a woman under 30 with Graves' ophthalmopathy. The rearrangement links TRBV6-5 to TRBJ1-2, with D hard to call. Sequenced material: blood. The CDR3, as DNA: TGTGCCAGCAGTTCCTTGGGCTCTCACTATGGCTACACCTTC. It encodes CASSSLGSHYGYTF.